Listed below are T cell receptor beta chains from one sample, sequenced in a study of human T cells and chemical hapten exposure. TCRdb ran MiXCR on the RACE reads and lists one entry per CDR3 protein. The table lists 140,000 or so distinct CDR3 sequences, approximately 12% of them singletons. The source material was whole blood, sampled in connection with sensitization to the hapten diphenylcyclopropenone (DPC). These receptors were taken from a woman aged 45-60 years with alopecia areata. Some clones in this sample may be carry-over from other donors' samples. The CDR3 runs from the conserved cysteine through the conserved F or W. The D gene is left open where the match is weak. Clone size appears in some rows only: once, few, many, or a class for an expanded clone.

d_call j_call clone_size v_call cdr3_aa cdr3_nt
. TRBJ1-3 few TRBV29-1 CSVEGPGPSGNTIYF TGCAGCGTTGAAGGGCCCGGCCCCTCTGGAAACACCATATATTTT
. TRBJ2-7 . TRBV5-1 CASSLSTDSYEQYF TGCGCCAGCAGCTTGTCGACCGACAGCTACGAGCAGTACTTC
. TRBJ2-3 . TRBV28 CASSLSVMGTQYF TGTGCCAGCAGTTTAAGTGTTATGGGTACGCAGTATTTT
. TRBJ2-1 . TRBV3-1 CASSLRPRWDNEQFF TGTGCCAGCAGTCTTCGTCCGCGTTGGGACAATGAGCAGTTCTTC
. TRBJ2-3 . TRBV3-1 CASSQGSTGDTDTQYF TGTGCCAGCAGCCAAGGATCTACGGGGGACACAGATACGCAGTATTTT
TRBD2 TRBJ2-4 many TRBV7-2 CASSSFGLDGIQYF TGTGCCAGCAGCTCCTTCGGACTAGACGGCATTCAGTACTTC
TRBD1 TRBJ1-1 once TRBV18 CASSQGQGWTEAFF TGTGCCAGCTCACAGGGACAGGGATGGACTGAAGCTTTCTTT
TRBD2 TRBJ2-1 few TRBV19 CASKRGRAGEQFF TGTGCCAGTAAGCGCGGGAGGGCCGGTGAGCAGTTCTTC
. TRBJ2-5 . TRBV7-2 CASSSTSARQETQYF TGTGCCAGCAGCTCAACATCGGCTAGACAAGAGACCCAGTACTTC
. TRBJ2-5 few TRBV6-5 CASSYLETQYF TGTGCCAGCAGTTACTTAGAGACCCAGTACTTC
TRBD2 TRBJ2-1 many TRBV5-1 CASSPGTSGRVDEQFF TGCGCCAGCAGCCCGGGGACTAGCGGGAGAGTGGATGAGCAGTTCTTC
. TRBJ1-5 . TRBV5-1 CASSLEQGGQPQHF TGCGCCAGCAGCTTGGAACAGGGAGGGCAGCCCCAGCATTTT
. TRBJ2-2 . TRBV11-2 CASSLGVGIGELFF TGTGCCAGCAGCTTAGGGGTCGGTATCGGGGAGCTGTTTTTT
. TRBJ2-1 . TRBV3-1 CASSQASSYNEQFF TGTGCCAGCAGCCAAGCTAGTTCCTACAATGAGCAGTTCTTC
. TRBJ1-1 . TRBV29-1 CSVTSRENDAEAFF TGCAGCGTTACCAGTAGGGAGAATGACGCTGAAGCTTTCTTT
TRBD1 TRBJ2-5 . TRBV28 CASRVQGQETQYF TGTGCCAGCAGAGTACAGGGGCAGGAGACCCAGTACTTC
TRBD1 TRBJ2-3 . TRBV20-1 CSARPRTGLTDTQYF TGCAGTGCTAGACCGAGGACAGGCTTAACAGATACGCAGTATTTT
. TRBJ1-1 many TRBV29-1 CSVVSPPDTEAFF TGCAGCGTAGTATCTCCGCCCGACACTGAAGCTTTCTTT
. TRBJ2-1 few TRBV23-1 CASRPTRRGRWPNRSSYNEQFF TGCGCCAGCAGGCCCACCCGGAGAGGGCGGTGGCCGAATCGCAGCTCCTACAATGAGCAGTTCTTC
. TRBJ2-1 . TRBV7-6 CASRRAGASAGGTGRGDEQFF TGTGCCAGCAGGAGGGCAGGGGCCTCGGCTGGAGGGACCGGTAGGGGGGATGAGCAGTTCTTC
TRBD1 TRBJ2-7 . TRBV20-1 CSAYIFQGADYEQYF TGCAGTGCTTATATTTTCCAGGGGGCCGACTACGAGCAGTACTTC
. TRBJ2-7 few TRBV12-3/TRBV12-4 CASSLAGSGISEQYF TGTGCCAGCAGTTTAGCGGGATCGGGGATATCCGAGCAGTACTTC
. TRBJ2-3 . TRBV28 CASTAPADTQYF TGTGCCAGCACTGCCCCGGCAGATACGCAGTATTTT
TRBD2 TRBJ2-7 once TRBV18 CASSPPAGDEQYF TGTGCCAGCTCCCCCCCGGCGGGAGACGAGCAGTACTTC
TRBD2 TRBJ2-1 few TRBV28 CASRGGAGSYNEQFF TGTGCCAGCAGGGGGGGAGCGGGAAGCTACAATGAGCAGTTCTTC
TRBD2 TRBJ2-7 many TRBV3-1 CASSLAGGIEQYF TGTGCCAGCAGCCTAGCGGGAGGTATCGAGCAGTACTTC
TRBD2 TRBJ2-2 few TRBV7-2 CASSRTSGKTGELFF TGTGCCAGCAGCCGGACTAGCGGGAAAACCGGGGAGCTGTTTTTT
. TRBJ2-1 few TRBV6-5 CASTPSVPNEQFF TGTGCCAGCACCCCTAGCGTCCCCAATGAGCAGTTCTTC
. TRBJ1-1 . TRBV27 CASKGTGEAFF TGTGCCAGCAAGGGGACGGGTGAAGCTTTCTTT
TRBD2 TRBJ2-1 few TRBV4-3 CASSQMSLLAGDYNEQFF TGCGCCAGCAGCCAAATGTCACTACTAGCGGGGGATTACAATGAGCAGTTCTTC
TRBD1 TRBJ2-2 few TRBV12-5 CASGLPKGASNTGELFF TGTGCTAGTGGTTTGCCAAAGGGGGCATCGAACACCGGGGAGCTGTTTTTT
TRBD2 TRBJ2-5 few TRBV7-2 CASSTSGRAGETQYF TGTGCCAGCAGCACTAGCGGGAGGGCCGGCGAGACCCAGTACTTC
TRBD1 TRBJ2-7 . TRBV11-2 CASSLKKRRQGARFDEQYF TGTGCCAGCAGCTTAAAGAAGCGAAGACAGGGGGCGCGGTTCGACGAGCAGTACTTC
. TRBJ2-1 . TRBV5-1 CASSNTRNGEQFF TGCGCCAGCAGCAACACCAGAAACGGTGAGCAGTTCTTC
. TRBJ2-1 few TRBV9 CASSVGGANNEQFF TGTGCCAGCAGCGTTGGAGGAGCGAACAATGAGCAGTTCTTC
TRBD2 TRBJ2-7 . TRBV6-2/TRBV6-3 CASSYRQTSGSDEQYF TGTGCCAGCAGTTACCGGCAGACTAGCGGGAGCGACGAGCAGTACTTC
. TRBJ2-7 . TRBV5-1 CASSLSTYEQYF TGCGCCAGCAGCTTGTCTACCTACGAGCAGTACTTC
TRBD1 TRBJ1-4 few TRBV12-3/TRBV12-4 CASSPSRDRVRDEKLFF TGTGCCAGCAGCCCGTCCCGGGACAGGGTTCGGGATGAAAAACTGTTTTTT
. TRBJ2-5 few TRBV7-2 CASSLDNYELETQYF TGTGCCAGCAGCTTAGACAACTACGAACTAGAGACCCAGTACTTC
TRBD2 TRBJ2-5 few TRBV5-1 CASRRGTSGQETQYF TGCGCCAGCCGACGCGGAACTAGCGGTCAAGAGACCCAGTACTTC
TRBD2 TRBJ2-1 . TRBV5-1 CASSPPTSGSNEQFF TGCGCCAGCAGCCCCCCAACTAGCGGAAGCAATGAGCAGTTCTTC
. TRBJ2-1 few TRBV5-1 CASSLGQMSNEQFF TGCGCCAGCAGCTTGGGACAGATGAGTAATGAGCAGTTCTTC
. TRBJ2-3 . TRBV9 CASSVRGDGSTDTQYF TGTGCCAGCAGCGTCAGGGGGGACGGCAGCACAGATACGCAGTATTTT
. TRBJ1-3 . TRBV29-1 CSVYSSGNTIYF TGCAGCGTTTATTCCTCTGGAAACACCATATATTTT
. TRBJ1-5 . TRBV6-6 CASSYSGASNQPQHF TGTGCCAGCAGTTACTCGGGGGCCAGCAATCAGCCCCAGCATTTT
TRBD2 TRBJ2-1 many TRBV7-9 CASSYGGGLAGGGLAYEQFF TGTGCCAGCAGCTATGGAGGGGGACTAGCGGGAGGTGGCTTAGCGTATGAGCAGTTCTTC
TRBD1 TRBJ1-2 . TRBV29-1 CSVGQGMYYGYTF TGCAGCGTTGGACAGGGAATGTACTATGGCTACACCTTC
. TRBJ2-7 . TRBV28 CASSLSGPAYEQYF TGTGCCAGCAGTTTAAGTGGGCCGGCCTACGAGCAGTACTTC